This T cell receptor beta chain was identified during a study of blood T cell repertoires in COVID-19. Study at large: The cDNA or gDNA used as material had been derived from T cells, B-cell-depleted T cells, or PBMCs.

Measured with immunoSEQ multiplex PCR; TCRdb has only the in-frame clones, and not every one. The repertoire includes approximately 60,000 clones, around 80% of them detected once, and around 20% sits in the top ten. CDR3 length: 14 amino acids. Per germline, CDR1 SGHRS and CDR2 YFSETQ. V lost 0 bases to trimming and J lost 2 bases, with 5 bases between them. This TCR came from a woman older than 75 with active or convalescent COVID-19. The sample comprised peripheral blood. This sequence joins TRBV5-1 and TRBJ2-2; D gene uncertain. The CDR3 spells CASSLDINTGELFF. CDR3 DNA sequence: TGCGCCAGCAGCTTGGACATAAACACCGGGGAGCTGTTTTTT.